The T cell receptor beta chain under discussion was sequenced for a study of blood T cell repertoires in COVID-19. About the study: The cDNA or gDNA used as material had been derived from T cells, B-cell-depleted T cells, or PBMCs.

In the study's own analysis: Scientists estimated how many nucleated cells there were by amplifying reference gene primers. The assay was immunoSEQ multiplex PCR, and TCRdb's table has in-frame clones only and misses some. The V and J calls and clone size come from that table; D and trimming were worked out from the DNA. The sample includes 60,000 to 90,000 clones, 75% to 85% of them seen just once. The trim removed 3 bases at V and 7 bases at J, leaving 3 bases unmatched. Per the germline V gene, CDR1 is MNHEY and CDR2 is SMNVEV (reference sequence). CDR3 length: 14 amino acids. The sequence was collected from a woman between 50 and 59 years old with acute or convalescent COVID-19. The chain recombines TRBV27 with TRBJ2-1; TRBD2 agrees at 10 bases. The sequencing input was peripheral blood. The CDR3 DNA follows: TGTGCCAGCAGTTTGGGACTAGCGCTGAATGAGCAGTTCTTC. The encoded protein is CASSLGLALNEQFF.